This T cell receptor beta chain was retrieved from a study of T cells expressing NK-cell markers. Notes on the study in general: The study did not resolve the HCMV specificity of expanded NKG2C+ T cell clones.

For TCR beta, cDNA was produced by 5'RACE template switching with UMIs. TCRdb reprocessed the 5' RACE reads and stores each CDR3 protein as one record, lacking DNA. Its listing shows 550,000 to 600,000 distinct CDR3 sequences. Comment on this clonotype: The antigen is undetermined.

This TCR was recovered from a man younger than 35 in good health. Sequenced material: blood T cells: a sorted CD56 or NKG2C T cell subset, CD4+ or CD8+ T cells, or bulk PBMC T cells (not recorded which).

CDR3 sequence: CASSPTSGRSYNEQFF. V gene TRBV5-6 combines with J gene TRBJ2-1. Germline CDR1 SGHDT, CDR2 YYEEEE. This CDR3 comprises 16 residues. The full variable domain, rest sourced from reference TRBV5-6 and TRBJ2-1, is DAGVTQSPTHLIKTRGQQVTLRCSPKSGHDTVSWYQQALGQGPQFIFQYYEEEERQRGNFPDRFSGHQFPNYSSELNVNALLLGDSALYLCASSPTSGRSYNEQFFGPGTRLTVL.